The 26 T cell receptor beta chains presented below share a single source sample, sequenced in a study of T cells in Graves' hyperthyroidism and ophthalmopathy. What was amplified from RNA transcripts were TCR beta CDR3 regions. Using the HTBI primer set, a first-round RT-PCR was run on the TCR CDR3. One entry per CDR3 protein, called by TCRdb with MiXCR from the multiplex PCR reads. Of around 600,000 distinct CDR3 sequences listed, 15% to 18% are singletons. Sequenced input: blood. These receptors all come from a woman aged 30 to 39 with Graves' hyperthyroidism.

This clonotype has just a few counts. The rearrangement uses TRBV12-3 or TRBV12-4 and TRBJ1-4, with TRBD1 identical over 7 bases. V dropped 3 bases and J dropped 8; count of bases not matched to a gene: 6. There are 14 residues in the CDR3. CDR3 DNA: TGTGCCAGCAGTTTTGGGACAGTAGAAGAAAAACTGTTTTTT. It encodes CASSFGTVEEKLFF.

This clonotype appeared a few times. The genes are TRBV9 and TRBJ1-1; no definite D call. CDR1 and CDR2 (germline): SGDLS, YYNGEE. Trimming took 3 bases from V and 1 from J, leaving 13 bases between them. The CDR3 sequence is 15 residues long. CDR3 loop: CASSGDQDSNTEAFF. For the CDR3, the DNA is TGTGCCAGCAGCGGAGACCAGGACTCGAACACTGAAGCTTTCTTT.

This clonotype occurred many times. This chain uses TRBV5-1 with TRBJ2-1; TRBD2 agrees at 10 bases. The CDR3 runs to 16 residues. J gave up 4 bases and V 3 bases, and 7 bases lay outside the gene matches. Germline V gene sequence: CDR1 SGHRS, CDR2 YFSETQ. CDR3 loop: CASSSSTSGIYNEQFF. The CDR3 DNA follows: TGCGCCAGCAGCTCCAGCACTAGCGGGATTTACAATGAGCAGTTCTTC.

This clonotype appeared many times. V and J are TRBV30 and TRBJ1-5; no firm D call. The germline CDR1 and CDR2 sequences are GTSNPN and SVGIG (reference sequence). This CDR3 is 14 amino acids long. Trimming removed 0 bases at V and 3 bases at J, with 9 bases between. The chain's CDR3 is CAWSVPRFNQPQHF. The CDR3 nucleotides read TGTGCCTGGAGTGTACCCAGGTTCAATCAGCCCCAGCATTTT.

This chain joins TRBV19 and TRBJ1-1, with TRBD1 matching over 7 bases. From germline, CDR1 is LNHDA and CDR2 SQIVND (reference sequence). V lost 3 bases to trimming and J lost 5 bases; unmatched junction nucleotides: 6. This CDR3 contains 14 residues. This CDR3 is CASSIRPGGTEAFF. CDR3 nucleotides: TGTGCCAGTAGTATCCGGCCAGGGGGAACTGAAGCTTTCTTT. The complete variable domain, with remaining parts taken from reference TRBV19 and TRBJ1-1, reads DGGITQSPKYLFRKEGQNVTLSCEQNLNHDAMYWYRQDPGQGLRLIYYSQIVNDFQKGDIAEGYSVSREKKESFPLTVTSAQKNPTAFYLCASSIRPGGTEAFFGQGTRLTVV.

This clonotype was counted between two and nine times. V is TRBV12-3 or TRBV12-4 and J is TRBJ2-5; D call uncertain. V dropped 1 base and J dropped 5 bases, with 5 bases sitting between them. This CDR3 has 12 amino acids. CDR3 in DNA: TGTGCCAGCAGTTTAGTTAGTGAGACCCAGTACTTC. Encoded protein: CASSLVSETQYF.

This clonotype showed up just a few times. The CDR3 reads CSARTPTEPGEQYF. The DNA of the CDR3 is TGCAGTGCCCGAACCCCGACAGAGCCAGGCGAGCAGTACTTC. This rearrangement joins TRBV20-1 to TRBJ2-7; the D gene is possibly TRBD1 (5 bases). The CDR3 covers 14 residues. Per germline, CDR1 DFQATT and CDR2 SNEGSKA (reference sequence). Deletions cut 6 bases from V and 6 bases from J, with 21 bases between.

This clonotype was counted many times. The V and J genes are TRBV29-1 and TRBJ2-1; 8 nucleotides agree with TRBD1. V gave up 4 bases and J gave up 4 bases; unmatched junction bases: 3. CDR1 and CDR2 from the germline V gene are SQVTM and ANQGSEA. The CDR3 covers 13 residues. CDR3 bases: TGCAGCGTTGCCGGGACAGGTTACAATGAGCAGTTCTTC. Translation: CSVAGTGYNEQFF.

This clonotype has just a few counts. The chain carries TRBV18 and TRBJ2-7, with TRBD2 identical over 7 bases. The CDR3 runs to 16 residues. Per the germline V gene, CDR1 is KGHSH and CDR2 is LQKENI. With 3 bases clipped from V and 9 bases from J, the junction kept 17 bases outside the gene matches. The CDR3 DNA follows: TGTGCCAGCTCACCCTCGGTCGGGCGGGAGAGACTTTGGCAGTACTTC. Amino acids: CASSPSVGRERLWQYF. The complete variable domain, with remaining parts taken from reference TRBV18 and TRBJ2-7, reads NAGVMQNPRHLVRRRGQEARLRCSPMKGHSHVYWYRQLPEEGLKFMVYLQKENIIDESGMPKERFSAEFPKEGPSILRIQQVVRGDSAAYFCASSPSVGRERLWQYFGPGTRLTVT.

This clonotype appeared many times. V gene TRBV10-3 combines with J gene TRBJ1-1; tentative D call: TRBD1 (5 bases). In germline, CDR1 is ENHRY, CDR2 SYGVKD. CDR3 length equals 15 residues. Trimming removed 11 bases from V and 0 bases from J, with 19 bases in between. Here the CDR3 reads CAPIFSGGLNTEAFF. The CDR3 nucleotides are TGTGCCCCTATATTTAGCGGGGGGTTGAACACTGAAGCTTTCTTT.

This clonotype was picked up many times. For the CDR3, the DNA is TGCAGTGCTATCCGGCCCCTAAACTCAGATACGCAGTATTTT. This sequence encodes CSAIRPLNSDTQYF. This chain connects TRBV20-1 to TRBJ2-3; no clear D gene. Trimming removed 4 bases at V and 4 bases at J, with 15 bases between. Germline V gene lookup returns CDR1 DFQATT and CDR2 SNEGSKA (reference sequence). CDR3 size: 14 residues.

Points on this clonotype: The junction departs from germline at one end; a sequencing error may be responsible. The chain links TRBV20-1 to TRBJ1-1; D not certain. The CDR3 loop spans 13 amino acids. The germline V gene encodes CDR1 DFQATT and CDR2 SNEGSKA (reference sequence). The CDR3 loop reads CGASGRKHTEAFF. The CDR3 bases are TGCGGTGCTAGTGGGAGAAAGCACACTGAAGCTTTCTTT.

At least ten counts were recorded for this clonotype. The gene calls are TRBV3-1 and TRBJ2-7; 10 bases map to TRBD2. The CDR3 runs 18 residues. V trimming: 0 bases; J trimming: 7 bases; junction bases outside the gene matches: 15. CDR1 is LGHDT and CDR2 is YNNKEL in the germline V gene (reference sequence). Written as DNA, the CDR3 is TGTGCCAGCAGCCAAGATTTGCTAGCGGGAGTGGGGCGAGGAGAGCAGTACTTC. Its protein is CASSQDLLAGVGRGEQYF.

Ten or more counts support this clonotype. The rearrangement links TRBV7-6 to TRBJ2-5; 7 bases are shared with TRBD2. The germline gives CDR1 SGHVS, CDR2 FNYEAQ. Unmatched junction bases numbered 13, after V lost 3 bases and J lost 0 bases. The CDR3 sequence is 18 residues long. CDR3 loop: CASSFGVRPSGHQETQYF. The CDR3 DNA reads TGTGCCAGCAGCTTTGGGGTTCGGCCTAGCGGACACCAAGAGACCCAGTACTTC.

This clonotype appeared many times. The V and J genes are TRBV20-1 and TRBJ2-7, with 8 positions matching TRBD2. The CDR3 extends over 13 amino acids. V shed 4 bases and J 1 base; nucleotides not matched to a gene: 3. Germline V gene lookup returns CDR1 DFQATT and CDR2 SNEGSKA (reference sequence). The CDR3 coding sequence is TGCAGTGCTATAAGCGGGGGATCCTACGAGCAGTACTTC. Translating it yields CSAISGGSYEQYF.

In its sample, this clonotype was seen a few times. This is likely a read error, given that the CDR3 carries no conserved phenylalanine or tryptophan at its end. The chain links TRBV2 to TRBJ1-5; D gene uncertain. Germline-derived CDR1 and CDR2 are SNHLY and FYNNEI. Trimming removed 6 bases from V and 3 bases from J, with 9 bases in between. This CDR3 has 13 amino acids. CDR3 sequence (DNA): TGTGCCAGCAGCGATGACAACAATCAGCCCCAGCATTCT. Translation gives CASSDDNNQPQHS.

This chain links TRBV7-2 with TRBJ2-7; the D is unclear. The CDR3 runs to 15 residues. Germline-derived CDR1 and CDR2 are SGHTA and FQGNSA. V was pared by 1 base and J by 2 bases, with 12 bases between. CDR3 amino acids: CASSLVGRTAYEQYF. The CDR3 DNA reads as TGTGCCAGCAGCTTAGTAGGAAGAACAGCCTACGAGCAGTACTTC.

This clonotype was found many times. The chain links TRBV20-1 to TRBJ2-2; unclear D gene. The germline V and J ends were trimmed by 5 bases and 5 bases, with 12 bases remaining between them. Germline V gene sequence: CDR1 DFQATT, CDR2 SNEGSKA (reference sequence). The CDR3 has 13 amino acids. As DNA, the CDR3 is TGCAGTGCTGTTGGTAGCCAGACCGGGGAGCTGTTTTTT. Its protein product is CSAVGSQTGELFF.

The rearrangement uses TRBV3-1 and TRBJ2-4; D might be TRBD1 (6 bases). Looked up from germline, CDR1 is LGHDT and CDR2 is YNNKEL (reference sequence). The CDR3 runs to 18 residues. V was trimmed by 4 bases and J by 2 bases, leaving 21 bases between them. The CDR3 coding sequence is TGTGCCAGCAGCCTGGGCCCCATGGGGGCGATAACCAAAAACATTCAGTACTTC. This translates into CASSLGPMGAITKNIQYF. Full variable domain (outside the CDR3, taken from reference TRBV3-1 and TRBJ2-4): DTAVSQTPKYLVTQMGNDKSIKCEQNLGHDTMYWYKQDSKKFLKIMFSYNNKELIINETVPNRFSPKSPDKAHLNLHINSLELGDSAVYFCASSLGPMGAITKNIQYFGAGTRLSVL.

This clonotype was observed at least ten times. This chain links TRBV30 with TRBJ2-1, with D possibly being TRBD1 or TRBD2 (5 bases each). In germline, CDR1 is GTSNPN, CDR2 SVGIG (reference sequence). The V end lost 2 bases, the J end lost 6 bases, and 20 bases lay between the germline ends. CDR3 length: 16 amino acids. CDR3 in amino acids: CAWSFYGTPFRNEQFF. As DNA, the CDR3 is TGTGCCTGGAGTTTTTACGGGACCCCCTTTCGCAATGAGCAGTTCTTC.

This clonotype was picked up many times. V and J are TRBV3-1 and TRBJ2-7; TRBD1 is a possible D gene (9 bases). V dropped 2 bases and J dropped 4 bases, with 24 bases sitting between them. Germline-derived CDR1 and CDR2 are LGHDT and YNNKEL (reference sequence). The CDR3 has 18 amino acids. The CDR3 bases are TGTGCCAGCAGCCAAATGGATCGGGGGGGGGACAGGGCGTACGAGCAGTACTTC. Translating it yields CASSQMDRGGDRAYEQYF.

The chain uses TRBV28 and TRBJ2-7, with a weak D call TRBD1 (5 bases). The V gene's germline CDR1 is MDHEN and CDR2 SYDVKM. The V end was cut by 7 bases, the J end by 3 bases, with 10 bases between. This CDR3 is built from 12 residues. Here the CDR3 reads CASTDSRYEQYF. CDR3 sequence (DNA): TGTGCCAGCACCGACAGTCGCTACGAGCAGTACTTC. The full variable domain, with the rest looked up from reference TRBV28 and TRBJ2-7, is DVKVTQSSRYLVKRTGEKVFLECVQDMDHENMFWYRQDPGLGLRLIYFSYDVKMKEKGDIPEGYSVSREKKERFSLILESASTNQTSMYLCASTDSRYEQYFGPGTRLTVT.

This clonotype appeared many times. This chain joins TRBV27 and TRBJ2-5, with D perhaps TRBD2 (6 bases). Trimming took off 0 bases at V and 4 bases at J, with 18 bases between the two ends. Per the germline V gene, CDR1 is MNHEY and CDR2 is SMNVEV (reference sequence). The CDR3 is 17 amino acids. CDR3 loop: CASSLSGSLVEGETQYF. The CDR3 region has the DNA TGTGCCAGCAGTTTATCAGGGTCCCTAGTGGAGGGAGAGACCCAGTACTTC.

This clonotype was detected many times. The V gene is TRBV27, the J gene TRBJ2-3; TRBD1 matches 9 bases. The CDR3 length is 14 residues. CDR1 and CDR2 from the germline V gene are MNHEY and SMNVEV (reference sequence). V dropped 2 bases and J dropped 9; count of bases not matched to a gene: 6. The CDR3 sequence is CASSLPDRGITQYF. The CDR3 DNA reads as TGTGCCAGCAGTTTACCGGACAGGGGTATAACGCAGTATTTT.

The count of this clonotype is one. The chain is built from TRBV29-1 and TRBJ1-2; tentative D call: TRBD1 (6 bases). The CDR3 consists of 13 residues. Trimming removed 4 bases from V and 4 bases from J, with 13 bases in between. The V gene's germline CDR1 is SQVTM and CDR2 ANQGSEA. Written as DNA, the CDR3 is TGCAGCGTTGCCGGGGGCGCATTCTATGGCTACACCTTC. Residues: CSVAGGAFYGYTF.

Ten or more counts support this clonotype. The CDR3: CATSDPTSSWGEQFF. CDR3 bases: TGTGCCACCAGTGATCCTACTAGTTCATGGGGCGAGCAGTTCTTC. V gene TRBV24-1 combines with J gene TRBJ2-1; D possibly uses TRBD1 or TRBD2 (5 bases each). This CDR3 region has 15 residues. V gave up 3 bases and J gave up 10 bases, with 18 bases separating them. CDR1 and CDR2 (germline): KGHDR, SFDVKD.